One and the same sample provided the 9 T cell receptor beta chains below, sequenced in a study of blood T cell repertoires in COVID-19. Generated by immunoSEQ multiplex PCR, the TCRdb table keeps only in-frame clones and is missing some. Of 35,000 to 50,000 clones listed, around nine tenths are singletons. The sequencing input was peripheral blood. These receptors originate from a woman aged 35 to 49 with acute or convalescent COVID-19.

V gene TRBV19 combines with J gene TRBJ2-3, with D possibly TRBD1 on 6 matching bases. This CDR3 is 16 amino acids long. Germline V gives CDR1 LNHDA, CDR2 SQIVND (reference sequence). V lost 6 bases, J lost 0 bases, and 16 bases lay in between. The CDR3 bases are TGTGCCAGTAGCCCTCCGGGACATCCTAGCACAGATACGCAGTATTTT. Translating it yields CASSPPGHPSTDTQYF.

In this sample, this clone turned up a few times. The rearrangement joins TRBV19 to TRBJ2-2; TRBD2 matches 11 bases. V was clipped by 8 bases and J by 0 bases; unmatched bases: 2. CDR3 length equals 15 residues. Germline CDR1 and CDR2: LNHDA and SQIVND (reference sequence). CDR3 sequence: CASATSGANTGELFF. The CDR3 coding sequence is TGTGCCAGTGCGACTAGCGGGGCGAACACCGGGGAGCTGTTTTTT.

The chain carries TRBV5-4 and TRBJ2-5; D might be TRBD1 (5 bases). V lost 4 bases and J 7 bases, leaving 11 bases between the germline ends. This CDR3 is 12 amino acids long. Germline V lookup: CDR1 SGHNT, CDR2 YYREEE (reference sequence). The CDR3 loop reads CASSTDTRTQYF. As DNA, the CDR3 is TGTGCCAGCAGCACGGACACGAGGACCCAGTACTTC.

This chain links TRBV5-1 with TRBJ2-7; 8 positions match TRBD2. Losses at the gene ends were 5 bases for V and 1 base for J; bases not matched to a gene: 8. The CDR3 length is 15 residues. Germline CDR1 reads SGHRS; CDR2 reads YFSETQ. CDR3 in DNA: TGCGCCAGCAGACGGGTGACGGGAGGGTCCTACGAGCAGTACTTC. Protein sequence: CASRRVTGGSYEQYF.

The chain employs TRBV5-8 and TRBJ2-3; D is unclear. This CDR3 has 15 amino acids. V lost 4 bases and J lost 2, with 14 bases in between. Germline loops: CDR1 SGHTS, CDR2 YDEGEE. The CDR3 coding sequence is TGTGCCAGCAGCCCCCCGTCGGTTTACACAGATACGCAGTATTTT. Protein product: CASSPPSVYTDTQYF. Filled out from reference TRBV5-8 and TRBJ2-3, the complete variable domain reads EAGVTQSPTHLIKTRGQQATLRCSPISGHTSVYWYQQALGLGLQFLLWYDEGEERNRGNFPPRFSGRQFPNYSSELNVNALELEDSALYLCASSPPSVYTDTQYFGPGTRLTVL.

The genes are TRBV23-1 and TRBJ2-3, with unresolved D. TRBV23-1 is given ORF status, its function remaining uncertain. Trimming removed 3 bases from V and 5 bases from J, with 9 bases in between. The CDR3 contains 13 residues. In DNA, the CDR3 is TGCGCCAGCAGTCAGGTAGTTGTAGATACGCAGTATTTT. This codes for CASSQVVVDTQYF.

The J gene is TRBJ1-2, the V gene TRBV3-1 (or the pseudogene TRBV3-2); TRBD1 matches 8 bases. This CDR3 contains 13 residues. V was pared by 3 bases and J by 10 bases, with 7 bases of the junction left unmatched. CDR1 LGHDT and CDR2 YNNKEL come from the germline V gene (reference sequence). This CDR3 reads CASSHRQGTYYTF. For the CDR3, the DNA is TGTGCCAGCAGCCACAGACAGGGGACTTACTACACCTTC.

The rearrangement links TRBV2 to TRBJ2-7, with a weak D call TRBD2 (6 bases). The V end lost 6 bases, the J end lost 0 bases, and 6 bases lay between the germline ends. Germline-derived CDR1 and CDR2 are SNHLY and FYNNEI. This CDR3 spans 12 amino acids. The CDR3 DNA reads as TGTGCCAGCAGGACTAGCTCCTACGAGCAGTACTTC. Its protein is CASRTSSYEQYF.

This chain connects TRBV4-2 to TRBJ1-1; 7 bases are shared with TRBD1. J was trimmed by 5 bases and V by 1 base; bases with no gene match: 10. CDR1 is LGHNA and CDR2 is YNFKEQ in the germline V gene. This CDR3 has 16 residues. This CDR3 reads CASSQGTTGKDTEAFF. In DNA form, the CDR3 reads TGTGCCAGCAGCCAAGGAACGACAGGGAAGGATACTGAAGCTTTCTTT.